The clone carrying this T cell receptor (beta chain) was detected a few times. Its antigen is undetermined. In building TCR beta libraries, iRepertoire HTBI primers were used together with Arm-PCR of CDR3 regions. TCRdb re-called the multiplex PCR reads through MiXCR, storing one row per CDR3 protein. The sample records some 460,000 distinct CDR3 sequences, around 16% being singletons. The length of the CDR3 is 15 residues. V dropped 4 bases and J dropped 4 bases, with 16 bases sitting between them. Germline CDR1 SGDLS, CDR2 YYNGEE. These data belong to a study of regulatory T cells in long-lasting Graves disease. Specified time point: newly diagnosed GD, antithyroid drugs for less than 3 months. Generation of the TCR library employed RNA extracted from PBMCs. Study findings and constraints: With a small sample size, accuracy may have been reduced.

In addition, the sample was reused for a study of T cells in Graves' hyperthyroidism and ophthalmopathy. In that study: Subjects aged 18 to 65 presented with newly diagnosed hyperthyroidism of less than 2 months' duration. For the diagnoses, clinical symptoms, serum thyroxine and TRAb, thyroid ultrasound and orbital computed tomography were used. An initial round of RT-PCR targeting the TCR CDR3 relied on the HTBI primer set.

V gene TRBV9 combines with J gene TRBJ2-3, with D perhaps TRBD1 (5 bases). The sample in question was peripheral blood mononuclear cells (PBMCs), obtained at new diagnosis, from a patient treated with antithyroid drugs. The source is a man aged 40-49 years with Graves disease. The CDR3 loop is CASSPARVVADTQYF. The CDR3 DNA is TGTGCCAGCAGCCCCGCCAGGGTTGTCGCAGATACGCAGTATTTT.